This T cell receptor beta chain is drawn from a study of blood T cell repertoires in COVID-19. About the research overall: Collection of acute and convalescent COVID-19 samples took place in the United States, Italy and Spain.

CDR3 length: 15 amino acids. Looked up from germline, CDR1 is LNHDA and CDR2 is SQIVND (reference sequence). V was pared by 9 bases and J by 5 bases, with 13 bases of the junction left unmatched. Assay used: immunoSEQ multiplex PCR; TCRdb lists only in-frame clones, some missing. The sample lists about 210,000 clones; about 76% were seen once. Individuals aged about 18 to 90 years were recruited from roughly 23 US areas. Cohort placement rested on clinical history that participants reported themselves. The specimen sequenced was PBMCs or T cells enriched from blood (not recorded which). The V gene is TRBV19, the J gene TRBJ2-1, with 7 bases identical to TRBD2. This clonotype was obtained from a woman aged 50 to 65 with acute COVID-19. The CDR3 sequence is CASLKPSGAHNEQFF. In DNA, the CDR3 is TGTGCCAGCTTAAAGCCCAGCGGGGCACACAATGAGCAGTTCTTC.